The source of this T cell receptor beta chain is a study of lymphopenia after photon versus proton radiotherapy. The assay was immunoSEQ multiplex PCR, and TCRdb's table has in-frame clones only and misses some. In the table there are 55,000 to 85,000 clones, about nine tenths of which are singletons. The germline V gene encodes CDR1 SQVTM and CDR2 ANQGSEA. The CDR3 consists of 13 residues. V lost 4 bases and J lost 1, with 7 bases in between. The chain is built from TRBV29-1 and TRBJ2-2; D uncertain. This TCR came from a woman aged 40 to 50 with cholangiocarcinoma. Specimen: peripheral blood, collected from a patient treated with photon-based radiotherapy. CDR3 sequence: CSVVPMNTGELFF. The CDR3 DNA sequence: TGCAGCGTTGTCCCGATGAACACCGGGGAGCTGTTTTTT.